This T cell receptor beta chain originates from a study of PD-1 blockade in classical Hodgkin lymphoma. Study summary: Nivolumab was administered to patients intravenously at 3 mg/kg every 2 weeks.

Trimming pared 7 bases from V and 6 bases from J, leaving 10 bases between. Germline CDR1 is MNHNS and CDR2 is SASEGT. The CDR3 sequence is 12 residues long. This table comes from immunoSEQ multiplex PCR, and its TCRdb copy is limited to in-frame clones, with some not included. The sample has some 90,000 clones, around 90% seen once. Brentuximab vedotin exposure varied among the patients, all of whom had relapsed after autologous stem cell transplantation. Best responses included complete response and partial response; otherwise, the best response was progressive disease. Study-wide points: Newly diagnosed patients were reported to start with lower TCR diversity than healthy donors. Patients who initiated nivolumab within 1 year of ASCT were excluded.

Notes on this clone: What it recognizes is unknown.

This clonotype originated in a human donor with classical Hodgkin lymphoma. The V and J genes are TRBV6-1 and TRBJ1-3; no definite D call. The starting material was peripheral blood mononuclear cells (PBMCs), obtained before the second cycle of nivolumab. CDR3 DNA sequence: TGTGCCAGCATGACTCTGGCAAACACCATATATTTT. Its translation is CASMTLANTIYF.